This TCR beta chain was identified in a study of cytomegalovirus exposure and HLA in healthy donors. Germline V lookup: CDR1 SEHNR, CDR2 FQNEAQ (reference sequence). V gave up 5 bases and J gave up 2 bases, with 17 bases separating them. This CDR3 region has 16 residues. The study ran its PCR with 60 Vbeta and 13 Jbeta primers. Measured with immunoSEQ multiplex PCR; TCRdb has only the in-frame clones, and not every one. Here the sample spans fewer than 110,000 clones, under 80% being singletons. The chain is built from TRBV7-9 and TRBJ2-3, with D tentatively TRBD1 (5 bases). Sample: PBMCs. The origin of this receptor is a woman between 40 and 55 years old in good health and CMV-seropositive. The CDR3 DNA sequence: TGTGCCAGCAGCCCCCCCGCAGGGCTCTCCACAGATACGCAGTATTTT. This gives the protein CASSPPAGLSTDTQYF.